The rows below give T cell receptor beta chains drawn from one sample of a study of cytomegalovirus exposure and HLA in healthy donors. Libraries were prepared by immunoSEQ multiplex PCR; TCRdb keeps only in-frame clonotypes and omits some of them. The sample contains fewer than 200,000 clones, approximately 70% of which appear only once. The sequenced sample consisted of PBMCs. The receptors were gathered from a man aged 35 to 55 in good health and CMV-seropositive. Each CDR3 is given with its conserved first and last residue. Fields, in order: D gene, clone size, CDR3 length, J gene, V gene, CDR3 protein, CDR3 DNA. A D gene is named only where the DNA matches it firmly. A row's size may be missing; if present it is once, few, many or a size class.

NA NA 14 TRBJ1-2 TRBV5-4 CASSLNPASKGYTF TGTGCCAGCAGCTTAAATCCCGCCTCTAAAGGCTACACCTTC
NA once 11 TRBJ1-2 TRBV20-1 CSARDQGGYTF TGCAGTGCTAGAGACCAGGGGGGCTACACCTTC
NA NA 13 TRBJ1-2 TRBV6-5 CASSTTGGYGYTF TGTGCCAGCAGCACAACAGGCGGCTATGGCTACACCTTC
NA NA 19 TRBJ2-6 TRBV18 CASSPGRAGRPVGANVLTF TGTGCCAGCTCACCGGGCAGGGCAGGCAGGCCGGTTGGGGCCAACGTCCTGACTTTC
TRBD1 NA 15 TRBJ2-7 TRBV12-5 CASGLVAGGRYEQYF TGTGCTAGTGGTTTGGTAGCAGGGGGCCGCTACGAGCAGTACTTC
NA NA 16 TRBJ2-1 TRBV6-6 CASSYSGGGLNNEQFF TGTGCCAGCAGTTACTCGGGAGGGGGATTAAACAATGAGCAGTTCTTC
NA NA 16 TRBJ2-7 TRBV7-7 CASSPEDTVADYEQYF TGTGCTAGCAGCCCCGAAGACACAGTCGCAGATTACGAGCAGTACTTC
TRBD2 NA 15 TRBJ2-2 TRBV25-1 CASSRTSGGTGELFF TGTGCCAGCAGCAGGACTAGCGGGGGGACCGGGGAGCTGTTTTTT
NA NA 14 TRBJ1-1 TRBV5-1 CASRLSVQESEAFF TGCGCCAGCAGACTTTCCGTCCAGGAATCTGAAGCTTTCTTT
TRBD2 once 15 TRBJ2-1 TRBV19 CASSTGLAGRNEQFF TGTGCCAGTAGTACCGGACTAGCGGGGCGCAATGAGCAGTTCTTC
NA NA 13 TRBJ2-7 TRBV6-5 CASWGRVAYEQYF TGTGCCAGCTGGGGGCGGGTCGCCTACGAGCAGTACTTC
NA NA 14 TRBJ1-2 TRBV30 CAWSVRRVLYGYTF TGTGCCTGGAGTGTAAGGCGGGTTCTCTATGGCTACACCTTC
TRBD1 NA 17 TRBJ1-3 TRBV18 CASSPLHGTGDGNTIYF TGTGCCAGCTCACCCCTACACGGGACAGGGGATGGAAACACCATATATTTT
TRBD2 few 16 TRBJ2-5 TRBV5-1 CASSLRLAGGQETQYF TGCGCCAGCAGCTTGAGGTTAGCGGGGGGCCAAGAGACCCAGTACTTC
NA NA 14 TRBJ1-4 TRBV5-6 CASSLGWFSEKLFF TGTGCCAGCAGCTTGGGATGGTTCAGTGAAAAACTGTTTTTT
NA NA 17 TRBJ1-1 TRBV18 CASSPLPGRGGNTEAFF TGTGCCAGCTCACCACTCCCCGGGCGAGGAGGGAACACTGAAGCTTTCTTT
NA NA 17 TRBJ1-6 TRBV5-1 CASSLGQLNSYNSPLHF TGCGCCAGCAGCTTGGGACAGCTTAACTCCTATAATTCACCCCTCCACTTT
TRBD2 NA 17 TRBJ2-3 TRBV4-1 CASSQDEASGGWDTQYF TGCGCCAGCAGCCAAGATGAGGCTAGCGGGGGGTGGGATACGCAGTATTTT
TRBD1 NA 15 TRBJ1-4 TRBV27 CASSPGQEGNEKLFF TGTGCCAGCAGCCCGGGACAGGAGGGGAATGAAAAACTGTTTTTT
TRBD1 NA 16 TRBJ1-5 TRBV5-8 CASSVYRGERGQPQHF TGTGCCAGCAGCGTGTACAGGGGAGAAAGGGGTCAGCCCCAGCATTTT
NA NA 13 TRBJ1-6 TRBV2 CASSEDRASPLHF TGTGCCAGCAGTGAAGACAGGGCCTCACCCCTCCACTTT
NA many 13 TRBJ1-1 TRBV5-4 CASSLGQGSLAFF TGTGCCAGCAGCTTGGGCCAGGGATCGCTGGCTTTCTTT
NA NA 13 TRBJ1-1 TRBV6-6 CASEAPMNTEAFF TGTGCCAGCGAAGCACCCATGAACACTGAAGCTTTCTTT
NA NA 16 TRBJ1-2 TRBV5-1 CASSLEGANPPYGYTF TGCGCCAGCAGCTTGGAAGGGGCCAACCCGCCCTATGGCTACACCTTC
NA NA 12 TRBJ2-7 TRBV5-6 CASSLRSYEQYF TGTGCCAGCAGCTTGCGGTCCTACGAGCAGTACTTC
TRBD1 NA 16 TRBJ1-5 TRBV6-6 CASSQGQPYPNQPQHF TGTGCCAGCAGCCAGGGACAGCCTTATCCCAATCAGCCCCAGCATTTT
NA NA 15 TRBJ1-1 TRBV5-4 CASSLSKTGGTEAFF TGTGCCAGCAGCTTGTCTAAGACAGGTGGCACTGAAGCTTTCTTT
NA NA 12 TRBJ1-2 TRBV6-5 CASTDTNYGYTF TGTGCCAGCACCGACACAAACTATGGCTACACCTTC
NA NA 17 TRBJ2-7 TRBV7-6 CASSSPWVAGTAYEQYF TGTGCCAGCAGCTCCCCATGGGTAGCGGGGACAGCCTACGAGCAGTACTTC
NA NA 15 TRBJ2-3 TRBV11-2 CASSPQEGMKDTQYF TGTGCCAGCAGCCCCCAGGAGGGGATGAAAGATACGCAGTATTTT
NA NA 14 TRBJ1-1 TRBV7-8 CASSSTSMNTEAFF TGTGCCAGCAGTTCAACTTCAATGAACACTGAAGCTTTCTTT
NA once 13 TRBJ2-3 TRBV5-1 CASSLAGEDTQYF TGCGCCAGCAGCTTGGCCGGGGAAGATACGCAGTATTTT
TRBD1 NA 18 TRBJ2-7 TRBV7-2 CASSLGTGAINPSYEQYF TGTGCCAGCAGCTTGGGGACAGGGGCGATCAACCCCTCCTACGAGCAGTACTTC
TRBD1 few 14 TRBJ1-2 TRBV5-1 CASSLESGGYGYTF TGCGCCAGCAGCTTGGAGTCAGGGGGATATGGCTACACCTTC
TRBD1 NA 15 TRBJ2-3 TRBV27 CASSPWTGVTDTQYF TGTGCCAGCAGCCCGTGGACAGGGGTTACAGATACGCAGTATTTT
NA NA 19 TRBJ1-5 TRBV9 CASSPERNFTQDSNQPQHF TGTGCCAGCAGCCCGGAGCGTAATTTTACGCAAGATAGCAATCAGCCCCAGCATTTT
NA NA 16 TRBJ1-4 TRBV27 CASSLRQFPTNEKLFF TGTGCCAGCAGTTTACGTCAGTTTCCAACTAATGAAAAACTGTTTTTT
TRBD1 few 15 TRBJ1-5 TRBV11-3 CASAPRDRDNQPQHF TGTGCCAGCGCCCCGCGGGACAGGGACAATCAGCCCCAGCATTTT
TRBD1 NA 15 TRBJ2-7 TRBV11-2 CASSSRTGEPYEQYF TGTGCCAGCAGCTCGAGGACAGGGGAACCCTACGAGCAGTACTTC
TRBD1 NA 16 TRBJ1-2 TRBV5-5 CASSWGPPGQAYGYTF TGTGCCAGCAGCTGGGGTCCTCCGGGACAGGCCTATGGCTACACCTTC